This is a list of T cell receptor beta chains from one sample in a study of OX40 agonist ivuxolimab in advanced cancers. The assay was immunoSEQ multiplex PCR, and TCRdb's table has in-frame clones only and misses some. The sample holds 30,000 to 35,000 clones, around 86% seen once. The sequences come from CD4+ or CD8+ T cells sorted from blood, collected in a trial of the OX40 agonist ivuxolimab. These receptors came from an adult with an advanced solid tumor such as melanoma, head and neck, liver or kidney cancer. CDR3s include the opening cysteine and the closing phenylalanine or tryptophan. D genes are given only for firm matches. Size is omitted from some rows. Given values are once, few, many or a class for expanded clones.

d_call: .
cdr3_length: 15
j_call: TRBJ2-7
v_call: TRBV6-6
clone_size: .
cdr3_nt: TGTGCCAGCAGTAACCGGGCCCTGAGGGGCTACGAGCAGTACTTC
cdr3_aa: CASSNRALRGYEQYF

d_call: .
cdr3_length: 15
j_call: TRBJ1-1
v_call: TRBV7-9
clone_size: .
cdr3_nt: TGTGCCAGCAGCTTAACAACAGGGACTGGCACTGAAGCTTTCTTT
cdr3_aa: CASSLTTGTGTEAFF

d_call: .
cdr3_length: 15
j_call: TRBJ2-2
v_call: TRBV14
clone_size: .
cdr3_nt: TGTGCCAGCAGCCAACCCGGGATCAACACCGGGGAGCTGTTTTTT
cdr3_aa: CASSQPGINTGELFF

d_call: .
cdr3_length: 15
j_call: TRBJ2-1
v_call: TRBV2
clone_size: .
cdr3_nt: TGTGCCAGCACCCTTGATATGGCAGCTAACAATGAGCAGTTCTTC
cdr3_aa: CASTLDMAANNEQFF

d_call: .
cdr3_length: 13
j_call: TRBJ2-3
v_call: TRBV4-3
clone_size: .
cdr3_nt: TGCGCCAGCAGCCAAGATCTTGGAGGTACGCAGTATTTT
cdr3_aa: CASSQDLGGTQYF

d_call: .
cdr3_length: 14
j_call: TRBJ2-1
v_call: TRBV5-5
clone_size: .
cdr3_nt: TGTGCCAGCAGCTTGGGCTGGGGTAACAATGAGCAGTTCTTC
cdr3_aa: CASSLGWGNNEQFF

d_call: .
cdr3_length: 15
j_call: TRBJ1-5
v_call: TRBV5-5
clone_size: once
cdr3_nt: TGTGCCAGCAGCTTGGACCCCCATAGCAATCAGCCCCAGCATTTT
cdr3_aa: CASSLDPHSNQPQHF

d_call: .
cdr3_length: 14
j_call: TRBJ1-5
v_call: TRBV5-1
clone_size: .
cdr3_nt: TGCGCCAGCAGCAGGGACGGTAGCAATCAGCCCCAGCATTTT
cdr3_aa: CASSRDGSNQPQHF

d_call: TRBD1
cdr3_length: 12
j_call: TRBJ1-2
v_call: TRBV19
clone_size: .
cdr3_nt: TGTGCCAGTAGTCCCGACAGGGTTGGCTACACCTTC
cdr3_aa: CASSPDRVGYTF

d_call: TRBD2
cdr3_length: 14
j_call: TRBJ2-1
v_call: TRBV2
clone_size: once
cdr3_nt: TGTGCCAGTAAGAGCCTAGCGGGGGATAATGAGCAGTTCTTC
cdr3_aa: CASKSLAGDNEQFF

d_call: TRBD1
cdr3_length: 15
j_call: TRBJ2-3
v_call: TRBV18
clone_size: .
cdr3_nt: TGTGCCAGCTCCCCGGGACAGAGTGTACGCGATACGCAGTATTTT
cdr3_aa: CASSPGQSVRDTQYF

d_call: .
cdr3_length: 13
j_call: TRBJ1-2
v_call: TRBV6-5
clone_size: .
cdr3_nt: TGTGCCAGCAGTGGATACCGATCGAGGGGCTACACCTTC
cdr3_aa: CASSGYRSRGYTF

d_call: .
cdr3_length: 12
j_call: TRBJ2-5
v_call: TRBV9
clone_size: .
cdr3_nt: TGTGCCAGCAGCGGGCTAGCGGAGACCCAGTACTTC
cdr3_aa: CASSGLAETQYF

d_call: TRBD1
cdr3_length: 14
j_call: TRBJ1-4
v_call: TRBV7-8
clone_size: .
cdr3_nt: TGTGCCAGCAGAGTTAGGGACAGGGATGAAAAACTGTTTTTT
cdr3_aa: CASRVRDRDEKLFF

d_call: .
cdr3_length: 15
j_call: TRBJ1-4
v_call: TRBV28
clone_size: .
cdr3_nt: TGTGCCAGCAGTACCCCCGGGACGGGGAATGAAAAACTGTTTTTT
cdr3_aa: CASSTPGTGNEKLFF

d_call: .
cdr3_length: 15
j_call: TRBJ2-1
v_call: TRBV25-1
clone_size: .
cdr3_nt: TGTGCCAGCAGTGAATATTATTCACTTTACAATGAGCAGTTCTTC
cdr3_aa: CASSEYYSLYNEQFF

d_call: .
cdr3_length: 13
j_call: TRBJ2-5
v_call: TRBV7-6
clone_size: few
cdr3_nt: TGTGCCAGCAGCTCCCAAGGGGGAGGGACCCAGTACTTC
cdr3_aa: CASSSQGGGTQYF

d_call: .
cdr3_length: 13
j_call: TRBJ2-3
v_call: TRBV4-2
clone_size: .
cdr3_nt: TGTGCCAGCAGCCATGGTCGGGCAGATACGCAGTATTTT
cdr3_aa: CASSHGRADTQYF

d_call: .
cdr3_length: 16
j_call: TRBJ2-7
v_call: TRBV5-6
clone_size: .
cdr3_nt: TGTGCCAGCAGCTTAATAACGGGATGGTTAATCCACGAGCAGTACTTC
cdr3_aa: CASSLITGWLIHEQYF

d_call: .
cdr3_length: 15
j_call: TRBJ2-7
v_call: TRBV27
clone_size: few
cdr3_nt: TGTGCCAGCAGTTTAATGGGGGGAGGTTTCTACGAGCAGTACTTC
cdr3_aa: CASSLMGGGFYEQYF